This T cell receptor beta chain came from a study of shared clonotypes between healthy human individuals. Across the whole study: CD4 naive and CD4 memory each took three plates per donor, while CD8 naive took two and CD8 memory one.

Some clones are missing from TCRdb's copy, which holds only in-frame ones; the method was immunoSEQ multiplex PCR. The table records around 980,000 clones, roughly 74% of them present only once. Trimming removed 0 bases from V and 5 bases from J, with 12 bases in between. Germline values: CDR1 SGDLS, CDR2 YYNGEE. This CDR3 contains 16 residues. The rearrangement uses TRBV9 and TRBJ1-6, with TRBD1 as a possible D gene (5 bases). The sample consisted of memory CD4+ T cells from PBMCs. Subset here: CD45RA-negative fraction. This TCR came from a man aged 18 to 30 in good health. Some clones in this sample may be carry-over from other donors' samples. CDR3: CASSVGGDGHNSPLHF. In nucleotides, the CDR3 is TGTGCCAGCAGCGTAGGGGGGGACGGTCATAATTCACCCCTCCACTTT.